This TCR beta chain was recorded in a study of blood T cells in healthy people across ages. Study-level results: Considered underestimates were the diversity estimates obtained from one million T cells.

A note on this clonotype: The antigen remains unidentified.

Then a second PCR, running about 6 to 12 cycles, was carried out with a sample-barcoded 5' primer and a J-beta primer mix. TCRdb reanalysed the 5' RACE reads using MiXCR and keeps one entry per CDR3 protein. The sample lists around 1,000,000 distinct CDR3 sequences; about 23% were seen once. The CDR3 runs to 14 residues. In germline, CDR1 is LGHDT, CDR2 YNNKEL (reference sequence). V dropped 1 base and J dropped 5 bases, with 9 bases sitting between them. The sample was also reused in another study, on T cells of mothers and their children. That source adds: A few healthy Caucasian mothers gave samples, and so did their six children. Thymic selection molds TCR recombination output in much the same way for related pairs as for unrelated pairs.

The sequencing sample was made of blood. The receptor was derived from a girl aged 2 to 10 in good health. The J gene is TRBJ2-1, the V gene TRBV3-1; tentative D call: TRBD2 (5 bases). CDR3 in amino acids: CASSQGLAHNEQFF. As DNA, the CDR3 is TGTGCCAGCAGCCAAGGCCTAGCCCACAATGAGCAGTTCTTC.